This T cell receptor (beta chain) was documented in a study of T cell repertoires in cytomegalovirus infection. Study-wide findings and caveats: The ex vivo response showed dominance by HLA-C-restricted CMV-specific TCR beta clonotypes.

As concerns this clonotype: Its antigen is not identified.

TCRdb re-analysed the reads in MiXCR, keeping a single row per CDR3 protein. Of about a million distinct CDR3 sequences detected, roughly 30% appear once; the ten largest clones hold under 15%. The length of the CDR3 is 15 residues. Germline V gene lookup returns CDR1 ENHRY and CDR2 SYGVKD. V was shortened by 0 bases and J by 8 bases, with 14 bases between the two germline ends. This receptor was taken from a human donor in good health (CMV status not recorded). Some clones in this sample may be carry-over from other donors' samples. The sample here was cultured CD8+ T cells from PBMCs, taken from culture after CMV antigen stimulation. The chain employs TRBV10-3 and TRBJ1-5; a weak D match, TRBD1 (6 bases). The CDR3 DNA sequence: TGTGCCATCAGTGAGTCGGACGGGGGGGCGGAGCCCCAGCATTTT. Amino acid sequence: CAISESDGGAEPQHF.